The 28 T cell receptor beta chains below come from one sample, sequenced in a study of T cells after yellow fever vaccination (dated by TCRdb to about 2019). The library was made by 5' RACE. Sequencing instrument: Illumina HiSeq 2500. TCRdb cleaned the public reads at Q25 with fastp, built clones with MiXCR and kept in-frame beta chains. Rows with one shared CDR3 protein collapse into an entry with the most common genes and DNA. In this sample the table shows 500,000 to 700,000 distinct CDR3 sequences, 15% to 20% of which occur a single time. The ten largest account for roughly an eighth of the sample. Per the publication, the treatment or condition label means: live attenuated yellow fever vaccine strain. This sample comprised PBMCs, obtained 15 days after the yellow fever booster vaccination. These receptors originate from a man between 25 and 39 years old who received the YFV17D yellow fever vaccine.

The rearrangement uses TRBV15 and TRBJ1-2; 7 bases map to TRBD1. CDR1 is LNHNV and CDR2 is YYDKDF in the germline V gene (reference sequence). This CDR3 spans 14 amino acids. V trimming: 7 bases; J trimming: 4 bases; junction bases outside the gene matches: 9. CDR3 amino acids: CATTPGQRSYGYTF. The CDR3 DNA sequence: TGTGCCACCACCCCGGGACAGAGGAGCTATGGCTACACCTTC.

In this sample, this clonotype turned up a few times. The chain couples TRBV6-2 or TRBV6-3 to TRBJ2-1, with 15 bases lining up with TRBD2. Germline-derived CDR1 and CDR2 are MNHEY and SVGEGT. The J segment lost 14 bases and the V segment lost 2 bases, leaving 4 bases of the junction unmatched. The CDR3 is 14 amino acids. Here the CDR3 reads CASSYQGLAGGEFF. CDR3 sequence (DNA): TGTGCCAGCAGTTACCAGGGACTAGCGGGAGGTGAGTTCTTC.

The chain joins TRBV7-9 to TRBJ2-7, with D tentatively TRBD2 (6 bases). V was pared by 5 bases and J by 1 base, with 15 bases between. Looked up from germline, CDR1 is SEHNR and CDR2 is FQNEAQ (reference sequence). The CDR3 extends over 15 amino acids. The CDR3 bases are TGTGCCAGCAGCCCCCAAGTCGCGGGGTCCTACGAGCAGTACTTC. Its translation is CASSPQVAGSYEQYF.

A few counts support this clonotype. This chain joins TRBV3-1 and TRBJ2-3; TRBD2 is a possible D gene (7 bases). Germline V gene sequence: CDR1 LGHDT, CDR2 YNNKEL (reference sequence). There are 16 residues in the CDR3. V was trimmed by 5 bases and J by 6 bases, leaving 21 bases between them. In DNA, the CDR3 is TGTGCCAGCAGCTCCTACGGGGGGCGAGTGGAGGATACGCAGTATTTT. Amino acid sequence: CASSSYGGRVEDTQYF.

This clonotype was counted a few times. The chain employs TRBV4-3 and TRBJ2-3; D unclear. V dropped 2 bases and J dropped 4 bases, with 4 bases sitting between them. The CDR3 sequence is 12 residues long. Germline-derived CDR1 and CDR2 are LGHNA and YSLEER. The CDR3 spells CASSQHPDTQYF. The DNA of the CDR3 is TGCGCCAGCAGCCAACATCCAGATACGCAGTATTTT.

This clonotype was counted between two and nine times. The chain carries TRBV7-6 and TRBJ2-2, with D perhaps assigned TRBD1 or TRBD2 (5 bases each). The CDR3 totals 13 residues. Germline-derived CDR1 and CDR2 are SGHVS and FNYEAQ. The V end lost 7 bases, the J end lost 6 bases, and 12 bases lay between the germline ends. The CDR3 loop is CASNKGESGELFF. The DNA of the CDR3 is TGTGCCAGCAACAAAGGGGAGTCCGGGGAGCTGTTTTTT.

The chain carries TRBV27 and TRBJ2-7; tentatively, D is TRBD2 (6 bases). This CDR3 is 16 amino acids long. The V end lost 5 bases, the J end lost 1 base, and 18 bases lay between the germline ends. Germline CDR1 is MNHEY and CDR2 is SMNVEV (reference sequence). The CDR3 coding sequence is TGTGCCAGCAGTCACGACATACGGAGGGGATCCTACGAGCAGTACTTC. Its protein product is CASSHDIRRGSYEQYF.

This clonotype has only a few counts. The V call is TRBV10-3, the J call TRBJ2-5; D not resolved. The ends were cut back, 2 bases at V and 6 bases at J, with 10 bases in the middle. Germline-derived CDR1 and CDR2 are ENHRY and SYGVKD. The CDR3 has 13 residues. CDR3 residues: CAISEGVVQTQYF. The CDR3 bases are TGTGCCATCAGTGAGGGGGTTGTGCAGACCCAGTACTTC.

The chain uses TRBV20-1 and TRBJ2-5, with D maybe TRBD2 (5 bases). V gave up 5 bases and J gave up 3 bases, with 19 bases separating them. The CDR3 spans 15 residues. In germline, CDR1 is DFQATT, CDR2 SNEGSKA (reference sequence). CDR3: CSAPPGGPAKETQYF. CDR3 bases: TGCAGTGCTCCCCCGGGCGGGCCCGCCAAAGAGACCCAGTACTTC.

The chain couples TRBV7-2 to TRBJ2-7; 8 bases are shared with TRBD2. CDR3 length: 14 amino acids. After removal of 4 bases from V and 3 bases from J, the junction contained 5 bases not matched to a gene. Germline V CDR1 and CDR2: SGHTA, FQGNSA. The CDR3 coding sequence is TGTGCCAGCAGCTCGGGACTAGTGTACTACGAGCAGTACTTC. Encoded protein: CASSSGLVYYEQYF. Together with reference TRBV7-2 and TRBJ2-7, the CDR3 gives the full variable domain: GAGVSQSPSNKVTEKGKDVELRCDPISGHTALYWYRQSLGQGLEFLIYFQGNSAPDKSGLPSDRFSAERTGGSVSTLTIQRTQQEDSAVYLCASSSGLVYYEQYFGPGTRLTVT.

This clonotype has a handful of counts. V and J are TRBV24-1 and TRBJ2-1; 7 bases map to TRBD2. V lost 3 bases, J lost 10 bases, and 11 bases stayed unmatched. Germline lookup yields CDR1 KGHDR and CDR2 SFDVKD. The CDR3 totals 15 residues. The CDR3 region is CATSDPTTSLEEQFF. CDR3 coding DNA: TGTGCCACCAGTGATCCTACGACTAGCTTAGAAGAGCAGTTCTTC.

Comments on this clonotype: At one end the junction does not follow the germline gene, possibly because of a read error. V usage is TRBV7-9 and J usage is TRBJ2-2, with a possible D match to TRBD2 (5 bases). CDR1 is SEHNR, CDR2 FQNEAQ, per germline (reference sequence). This CDR3 spans 14 amino acids. The DNA for the CDR3 is TGTGCCAGCAGCTTAGATACCAGCATCGGGGAGCTGGTTTTT. As protein: CASSLDTSIGELVF.

On this clonotype itself: A much more abundant neighbour one base away suggests this may be a read error. The chain couples TRBV10-3 to TRBJ2-5; 8 positions match TRBD1. CDR1 is ENHRY and CDR2 is SYGVKD in the germline V gene. The length of the CDR3 is 14 residues. The CDR3 DNA is TGTGCCATCAGGGGAGAGACAGGGGAAGAGATCCAGTACTTC. It translates to CAIRGETGEEIQYF.

This clonotype was recorded a few times. The chain combines TRBV5-1 with TRBJ1-5, with D perhaps matching TRBD1 (6 bases). The length of the CDR3 is 15 residues. Per germline, CDR1 SGHRS and CDR2 YFSETQ. The V and J ends lost 0 bases and 3 bases respectively, with 10 bases between them. CDR3 in DNA: TGCGCCAGCAGCTTGGACGGGACAACCAATCAGCCCCAGCATTTT. It specifies CASSLDGTTNQPQHF.

Ten or more counts support this clonotype. The CDR3 nucleotides read TGCAGTGCTAGAAACCTGGGGGCAAATGAGCAGTTCTTC. Protein: CSARNLGANEQFF. V and J are TRBV20-1 and TRBJ2-1; D might be TRBD1 (6 bases). CDR3 length: 13 amino acids. Germline values: CDR1 DFQATT, CDR2 SNEGSKA (reference sequence). Trimming left V 2 bases short and J 7 bases short, with 12 bases between.

This sequence joins TRBV20-1 and TRBJ2-5, with 11 bases lining up with TRBD2. Germline trimming cut 6 bases from V and 4 bases from J; bases unmatched to any gene: 10. The CDR3 is made up of 15 amino acids. The germline V gene has CDR1 DFQATT and CDR2 SNEGSKA (reference sequence). CDR3 loop: CSAALAGELLETQYF. The CDR3 DNA is TGCAGTGCAGCACTAGCGGGAGAATTATTAGAGACCCAGTACTTC.

The chain is built from TRBV12-3 or TRBV12-4 and TRBJ1-2; D ambiguous. Trimming removed 8 bases at V and 5 bases at J, with 18 bases between. The CDR3 is 14 amino acids. The CDR3 DNA reads as TGTGCCAGCCGGGCGGGCGGAGGCTTATATGGCTACACCTTC. Its translation: CASRAGGGLYGYTF.

This clonotype has more than one count but fewer than ten. The chain is built from TRBV2 and TRBJ2-2; D is unresolved. This CDR3 comprises 12 residues. Trimming removed 10 bases at V and 2 bases at J, with 8 bases between. Per the germline V gene, CDR1 is SNHLY and CDR2 is FYNNEI. The CDR3 nucleotides are TGTGCCATTTCCGGTAACACCGGGGAGCTGTTTTTT. This sequence encodes CAISGNTGELFF.

The V gene is TRBV28, the J gene TRBJ2-6, with a possible D match to TRBD2 (6 bases). Germline V gene lookup returns CDR1 MDHEN and CDR2 SYDVKM. V was trimmed by 5 bases and J by 0 bases, leaving 17 bases between them. There are 18 residues in the CDR3. The CDR3 DNA is TGTGCCAGCAGTACCCCCCCGGGAGTCGCCTCTGGGGCCAACGTCCTGACTTTC. Its translation is CASSTPPGVASGANVLTF.

V is TRBV5-1 and J is TRBJ1-1; TRBD1 matches at 8 bases. V trimming: 4 bases; J trimming: 5 bases; junction bases outside the gene matches: 7. This CDR3 comprises 14 residues. The V gene's germline CDR1 is SGHRS and CDR2 YFSETQ. Here the CDR3 DNA reads TGCGCCAGCAGCCCTGGACAGGGTCGGACTGAAGCTTTCTTT. Its protein is CASSPGQGRTEAFF.

This clonotype occurred a few times. This chain's CDR3 is CASSQDAAGTHNEQFF. DNA of the CDR3: TGTGCCAGCAGCCAAGATGCAGCGGGAACTCACAATGAGCAGTTCTTC. J is TRBJ2-1 and V is TRBV3-1, with 7 bases fitting TRBD2. Trimming at V came to 0 bases and at J to 5 bases, leaving 7 bases not matched to a gene. This CDR3 contains 16 residues. Germline CDR1 reads LGHDT; CDR2 reads YNNKEL (reference sequence).

Only a few counts were recorded for this clonotype. V gene TRBV5-4 combines with J gene TRBJ2-1; the D gene is possibly TRBD2 (5 bases). Germline V gene data show CDR1 as SGHNT and CDR2 as YYREEE (reference sequence). The CDR3 has 13 residues. Trimming pared 7 bases from V and 5 bases from J, leaving 13 bases between. The DNA for the CDR3 is TGTGCCAGCCAGGAGCGGATTAACAATGAGCAGTTCTTC. Translated: CASQERINNEQFF.

J is TRBJ2-5 and V is TRBV6-2 or TRBV6-3; D is uncertain. The CDR3 is made up of 12 amino acids. Germline assignment: CDR1 MNHEY and CDR2 SVGEGT. V shed 5 bases and J shed 9 bases, with 13 bases lying between them. CDR3 sequence: CASSRISGSQYF. The DNA for the CDR3 is TGTGCCAGCAGTCGGATCTCCGGGTCCCAGTACTTC.

The rearrangement uses TRBV27 and TRBJ2-1; 10 positions agree with TRBD1. Trimming at V came to 5 bases and at J to 3 bases, leaving 16 bases not matched to a gene. Germline CDR1 MNHEY, CDR2 SMNVEV (reference sequence). The CDR3 sequence is 19 residues long. The CDR3 bases are TGTGCCAGCAGTCTCCGGGACAGGGGTATAATAGCTAACTACAATGAGCAGTTCTTC. The encoded protein is CASSLRDRGIIANYNEQFF.

In this sample, this clonotype turned up a few times. The chain is built from TRBV10-3 and TRBJ2-7; D is perhaps TRBD2 (6 bases). CDR1 and CDR2 (germline): ENHRY, SYGVKD. The CDR3 extends over 14 amino acids. V was clipped by 8 bases and J by 6 bases, with 20 bases between them. CDR3 amino acids: CAIGIEVEGGEQYF. CDR3 DNA: TGTGCCATCGGCATAGAAGTGGAGGGCGGCGAGCAGTACTTC.

The chain recombines TRBV7-2 with TRBJ2-7, with D perhaps TRBD2 (6 bases). The CDR3 covers 13 residues. V was trimmed by 6 bases and J by 2 bases, leaving 11 bases between them. Germline CDR1 SGHTA, CDR2 FQGNSA. The CDR3 sequence is CASRSGSAYEQYF. The CDR3, as DNA: TGTGCCAGCAGGTCCGGGAGCGCCTACGAGCAGTACTTC.

The J gene is TRBJ1-2, the V gene TRBV10-3; 8 bases agree with TRBD1. V lost 0 bases, J lost 6 bases, and 3 bases stayed unmatched. This CDR3 has 14 amino acids. Germline loops: CDR1 ENHRY, CDR2 SYGVKD. The CDR3 reads CAISESVTGDGYTF. For the CDR3, the DNA is TGTGCCATCAGTGAGTCGGTGACAGGGGATGGCTACACCTTC.

This clonotype was seen a few times. The chain couples TRBV29-1 to TRBJ1-2; the D is unclear. Trimming removed 3 bases at V and 4 bases at J, with 12 bases between. This CDR3 region has 13 residues. Germline V lookup: CDR1 SQVTM, CDR2 ANQGSEA. The DNA of the CDR3 is TGCAGCGTTGACCCGGACTGGGCCTATGGCTACACCTTC. Translating it yields CSVDPDWAYGYTF.